This entry lists 17 T cell receptor beta chains sequenced from one sample in a study of cytomegalovirus exposure and HLA in healthy donors. This PCR relied on a set of 60 Vbeta primers and 13 Jbeta primers. Here immunoSEQ multiplex PCR was the method, and the copy in TCRdb shows in-frame clones only, minus some. The profile shows about 160,000 clones, 82% of them singletons. Sequencing was done on a sample of PBMCs. These receptor sequences come from a girl aged 5-17 years in good health and CMV-seropositive.

This clone has a single count. The chain employs TRBV7-2 and TRBJ2-7; 11 bases fit TRBD2. The V and J ends lost 3 bases and 7 bases, in that order; junction bases with no gene match: 2. The germline V gene encodes CDR1 SGHTA and CDR2 FQGNSA. The CDR3 length is 13 residues. CDR3 nucleotides: TGTGCCAGCAGCTTGCTAGCGGGGGGAGAGCAGTACTTC. Residues: CASSLLAGGEQYF.

This chain uses TRBV7-9 with TRBJ2-7, with D possibly TRBD1 on 6 matching bases. Trimming left V 5 bases short and J 2 bases short, with 13 bases between. The CDR3 is made up of 14 amino acids. Per the germline V gene, CDR1 is SEHNR and CDR2 is FQNEAQ (reference sequence). Here the CDR3 DNA reads TGTGCCAGCAGCCTGCCGGGACAAACCTACGAGCAGTACTTC. Its protein product is CASSLPGQTYEQYF.

As to this clone: A read error may produce the germline difference seen at one junction end. The rearrangement joins TRBV7-7 to TRBJ2-5; 14 bases match TRBD2. Germline V CDR1 and CDR2: SSHAT, FNYEAQ (reference sequence). The CDR3 runs to 17 residues. CDR3 protein: CASSATLTSGGAETQYF. The CDR3 nucleotides read TGTGCTAGCAGCGCTACCTTGACTAGCGGGGGGGCAGAGACCCAGTACTTC.

This chain links TRBV11-2 with TRBJ1-2; 7 nucleotides align to TRBD1. Trimming took 1 base from V and 5 from J; bases not matched to a gene: 7. The germline V gene encodes CDR1 SGHAT and CDR2 FQNNGV. There are 15 residues in the CDR3. As DNA, the CDR3 is TGTGCCAGCAGCTTAGCCGGGACAGCGAGATATGGCTACACCTTC. Translated, it gives CASSLAGTARYGYTF.

The gene calls are TRBV18 and TRBJ1-2; D is unclear. This CDR3 contains 16 residues. Trimming took off 4 bases at V and 3 bases at J, with 18 bases between the two ends. CDR1 is KGHSH and CDR2 is LQKENI in the germline V gene. Written as DNA, the CDR3 is TGTGCCAGCTCACGCGAAGGGAGCCGGAGGGACTATGGCTACACCTTC. Protein product: CASSREGSRRDYGYTF.

This clone was counted a few times. This sequence joins TRBV19 and TRBJ1-1; 7 nucleotides align to TRBD1. The germline gives CDR1 LNHDA, CDR2 SQIVND (reference sequence). CDR3 length equals 19 residues. Trimming cost V 5 bases and J 1 base; bases outside gene matches: 19. CDR3 bases: TGTGCCAGTAGTCTTCGATTGGACAGGCTCGTTCGAACGAACACTGAAGCTTTCTTT. Residues: CASSLRLDRLVRTNTEAFF.

This clone was counted once. V and J are TRBV5-5 and TRBJ1-2, with 8 bases aligning to TRBD1. CDR1 is SGHKS and CDR2 is YYEKEE in the germline V gene (reference sequence). The CDR3 runs to 15 residues. J gave up 8 bases and V 1 base, and 10 bases lay outside the gene matches. The CDR3 coding sequence is TGTGCCAGCAGCTTGACGGTCCAGGGGGCAGAGGGCTACACCTTC. Its translation is CASSLTVQGAEGYTF.

The rearrangement links TRBV27 to TRBJ2-3; 7 bases are shared with TRBD1. The junction had 9 bases not matched to a gene; V was cut back by 2 bases and J by 4 bases. Germline loops: CDR1 MNHEY, CDR2 SMNVEV (reference sequence). CDR3 length: 16 residues. CDR3 region: CASSLTAGGAPDTQYF. CDR3 in DNA: TGTGCCAGCAGTTTAACCGCAGGGGGAGCACCAGATACGCAGTATTTT.

This clone was recorded only once. This sequence joins TRBV23-1 and TRBJ2-1, with 11 bases that match TRBD2. TRBV23-1 has ORF status, its function being uncertain. The ends lost 4 bases at V and 0 bases at J; junction bases unmatched: 11. The CDR3 runs 19 residues. CDR3 amino acids: CASSLQGLAGPSSYNEQFF. The CDR3 DNA reads TGCGCCAGCAGTCTCCAAGGACTAGCGGGCCCTAGCTCCTACAATGAGCAGTTCTTC.

The CDR3 protein is CASSLRQGGSDTQYF. The DNA for the CDR3 is TGTGCCAGCAGCCTGCGACAGGGGGGGTCAGATACGCAGTATTTT. The chain employs TRBV14 and TRBJ2-3; 9 positions match TRBD1. The CDR3 is made up of 15 amino acids. Per the germline V gene, CDR1 is SGHDN and CDR2 is FVKESK. V trimming: 4 bases; J trimming: 4 bases; junction bases outside the gene matches: 6.

The rearrangement uses TRBV27 and TRBJ2-7, with D unresolved. Germline V CDR1 and CDR2: MNHEY, SMNVEV (reference sequence). The CDR3 spans 13 residues. Trimming shortened V by 3 bases and J by 1 base, and 7 bases separated the two germline ends. CDR3 sequence reads: CASSLRWSYEQYF. CDR3 nucleotide sequence: TGTGCCAGCAGTTTGAGGTGGTCCTACGAGCAGTACTTC.

The chain uses TRBV11-2 and TRBJ2-1, with 11 bases identical to TRBD2. This CDR3 spans 15 amino acids. CDR1 is SGHAT, CDR2 FQNNGV, per germline. With V trimmed by 5 bases and J by 6 bases, 6 bases remained unmatched. CDR3: CASSQGTSGSNEQFF. The CDR3 nucleotides read TGTGCCAGCAGCCAGGGCACTAGCGGGAGCAATGAGCAGTTCTTC.

This chain connects TRBV6-6 to TRBJ1-1; D is unclear. Germline V gene data show CDR1 as MNHNY and CDR2 as SVGAGI (reference sequence). The CDR3 has 14 residues. Trimming took 0 bases from V and 6 from J, leaving 11 bases between them. CDR3 amino acids: CASSYSGEMSEAFF. In nucleotides, the CDR3 is TGTGCCAGCAGTTACTCGGGAGAAATGTCTGAAGCTTTCTTT.

The chain combines TRBV6-5 with TRBJ2-7; no clear D gene. CDR1 MNHEY and CDR2 SVGAGI come from the germline V gene. This CDR3 is built from 15 residues. V gave up 2 bases and J gave up 3 bases, with 14 bases separating them. The DNA for the CDR3 is TGTGCCAGCAGTTACGGCAGGCCGGATGACTACGAGCAGTACTTC. It specifies CASSYGRPDDYEQYF.

This chain connects TRBV7-9 to TRBJ2-7; TRBD1 matches 10 bases. The germline gives CDR1 SEHNR, CDR2 FQNEAQ (reference sequence). Trimming at V came to 1 base and at J to 1 base, leaving 7 bases not matched to a gene. The CDR3 loop spans 17 amino acids. CDR3 DNA sequence: TGTGCCAGCAGCTTAGGAGGACAGGGGGTAAAGTCCTACGAGCAGTACTTC. Its protein product is CASSLGGQGVKSYEQYF.

The J gene is TRBJ2-7, the V gene TRBV27; 7 bases are a match to TRBD1. V lost 5 bases to trimming and J lost 7 bases; unmatched junction nucleotides: 14. The CDR3 has 15 amino acids. From germline, CDR1 is MNHEY and CDR2 SMNVEV (reference sequence). The CDR3 here is CASSPRNRGFEEQYF. The CDR3 DNA sequence: TGTGCCAGCAGTCCCCGTAACAGGGGCTTTGAGGAGCAGTACTTC.

The table lists this clone with a few counts. V and J are TRBV7-9 and TRBJ2-7; possible D gene TRBD2, 5 bases. CDR3 length equals 19 residues. Trimming took 2 bases from V and 4 from J, leaving 27 bases between them. Germline loops: CDR1 SEHNR, CDR2 FQNEAQ (reference sequence). CDR3 coding DNA: TGTGCCAGCAGCTTAACACACCGGGTCAACCTTGAGGGCCCTTACGAGCAGTACTTC. This encodes CASSLTHRVNLEGPYEQYF.